Given below is one T cell receptor beta chain in context. This clone was observed a single time. Its antigen remains unidentified. Qualities for individual bases were not recorded, and no much larger clone is one base off. Trimming costs V 8 bases and J 8 bases, and their ends lie 28 bases apart. From cysteine to phenylalanine, the CDR3 is 17 amino acids long. Just CDR3 DNA is preserved here, 51 bases in frame from base 1. The germline V gene supplies CDR1 MDHEN and CDR2 SYDVKM. This entry is derived from a study of T cells in tuberculosis (dated by TCRdb to between 2018 and 2020). For the wider study: To characterize T cells specific for the mycobacterial lipid antigen glucose monomycolate (GMM), the study used CD1B tetramers together with high-throughput TCR immunosequencing. A South African clinical cohort compared IGRA-negative adolescents, IGRA-positive adolescents with latent tuberculosis and adults with active tuberculosis, some 10 per group. Overall results and qualifications from the work: Compared with IGRA-negative controls, TCR-alpha repertoires from active tuberculosis had smaller mean NN-distances to GMM-specific TCRs, which suggests that these TCRs underwent clonal expansion. Shorter CDR3-alpha lengths in active tuberculosis patients partly drove the smaller NN-distances, and the TCR-beta difference was not statistically significant. Clinical samples were selected based on the availability of cryopreserved specimens, with adults included as active tuberculosis cases and adolescents included as controls. Using GEM motif frequencies, a classifier achieved over 65% accuracy, whereas a classifier built on the diverse GMM-specific repertoire got to under 90% accuracy (AUROC more than 0.85).

The immunoSEQ multiplex PCR assay was used to generate TCR libraries, with TCR-beta and/or TCR-alpha/delta assays applied to each sample. Amplified TCR libraries were sequenced on the Illumina high-throughput platform. Concerning the study's data processing: Clustering and dimensionality reduction relied on pairwise TCRdist distances among GMM-specific receptors from T cells that were either sorted ex vivo or expanded in vitro. The score assigned to each clinical repertoire was mean NN-distance, meaning the average TCRdist to the nearest 10% of tetramer-positive reference sequences. GEM TCR motif frequency was calculated as the fraction of unique TCRs that matched known GEM sequences in V/J usage and CDR3 length. Active tuberculosis was classified by linear discriminant analysis with leave-one-out cross-validation, implemented in scikit-learn. This immuneACCESS table, as held by TCRdb, lists in-frame sequences with V and J called but not all clones. Of the missing ones, under half trace to an unresolved V gene in checked studies; the others have no known cause. From that table come the V and J calls and clone size; the DNA was used to work out D and trimming. This sample is represented by about 37,000 clones; 90% to 95% of them were singletons. The ten top clones hold 9.5% to 13% of the sample.

At study entry, a tuberculin skin test and the QuantiFERON-TB GOLD In-Tube IGRA were used to screen adolescents for latent tuberculosis infection. Immunosequencing was performed on unsorted cryopreserved PBMC, with around 92,000 T cells per clinical donor covered on average. Eleven high schools in the Worcester region of the Western Cape, South Africa, served as enrollment sites for adolescents aged 12 to 18 years. Some ten M. tuberculosis-infected and around 10 uninfected adolescents were selected with matching for age and sex. PBMC from adolescents were isolated by density centrifugation from freshly drawn heparinized blood and were then cryopreserved.

The rearrangement joined TRBV28 to TRBJ2-1; D gene: possibly TRBD1, on 6 matching bases. Sequencing input: PBMCs. The receptor was derived from a donor between 10 and 35 years old with latent tuberculosis or without tuberculosis infection. Some clones in this sample may be carry-over from other donors' samples. This receptor carries the CDR3 CASSSPGMGAKGYEQFF. The DNA is TGTGCCAGCTCCTCCCCTGGGATGGGGGCGAAAGGGTATGAGCAGTTCTTC. With the rest looked up from the reference TRBV28 and TRBJ2-1 genes rather than sequenced, the full variable domain is DVKVTQSSRYLVKRTGEKVFLECVQDMDHENMFWYRQDPGLGLRLIYFSYDVKMKEKGDIPEGYSVSREKKERFSLILESASTNQTSMYLCASSSPGMGAKGYEQFFGPGTRLTVL.